At least ten counts were recorded for the clone carrying this TCR beta chain. The target antigen is unknown. The authors ran a second PCR of about 6 to 11 cycles using a sample-barcoded 5' primer and a J-beta primer mix. TCRdb reprocessed the 5' RACE reads via MiXCR and lists one record per CDR3 protein. Here the sample spans 1.8 million or so distinct CDR3 sequences, about 39% being singletons. This record comes from a study of blood T cells in healthy people across ages. Study-wide points: Total diversity from one million sequenced T cells was likely underestimated.

The length of the CDR3 is 15 residues. From germline, CDR1 is SEHNR and CDR2 FQNEAQ (reference sequence). The V segment lost 4 bases and the J segment 8 bases; nucleotides outside the gene matches: 11. The rearrangement uses TRBV7-9 and TRBJ2-5, with 9 bases aligning to TRBD1. The clonotype was recovered from a human donor in good health. The sequencing input was blood. The CDR3 DNA is TGTGCCAGCAGCTCCTCCGGGACAGGGTCGCTAACCCAGTACTTC. Translated, it gives CASSSSGTGSLTQYF.